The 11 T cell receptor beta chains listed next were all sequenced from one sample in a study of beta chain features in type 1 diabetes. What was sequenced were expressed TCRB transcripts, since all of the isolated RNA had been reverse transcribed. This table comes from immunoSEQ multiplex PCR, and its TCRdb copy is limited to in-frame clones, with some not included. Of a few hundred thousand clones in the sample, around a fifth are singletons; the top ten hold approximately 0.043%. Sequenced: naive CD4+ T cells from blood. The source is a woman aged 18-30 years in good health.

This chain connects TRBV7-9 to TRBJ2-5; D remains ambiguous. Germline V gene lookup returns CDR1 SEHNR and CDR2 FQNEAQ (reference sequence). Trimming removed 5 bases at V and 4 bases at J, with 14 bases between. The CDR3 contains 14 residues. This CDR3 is CASSPKAWRETQYF. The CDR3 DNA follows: TGTGCCAGCAGCCCCAAGGCGTGGAGAGAGACCCAGTACTTC. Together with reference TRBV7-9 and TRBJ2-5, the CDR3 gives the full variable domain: DTGVSQNPRHKITKRGQNVTFRCDPISEHNRLYWYRQTLGQGPEFLTYFQNEAQLEKSRLLSDRFSAERPKGSFSTLEIQRTEQGDSAMYLCASSPKAWRETQYFGPGTRLLVL.

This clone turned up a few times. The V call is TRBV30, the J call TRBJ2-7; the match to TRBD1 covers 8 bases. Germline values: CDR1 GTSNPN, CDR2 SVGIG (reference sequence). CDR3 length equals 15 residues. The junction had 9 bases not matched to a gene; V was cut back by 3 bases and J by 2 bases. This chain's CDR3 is CAWRLRTGKAYEQYF. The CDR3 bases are TGTGCCTGGAGATTAAGGACAGGGAAAGCCTACGAGCAGTACTTC.

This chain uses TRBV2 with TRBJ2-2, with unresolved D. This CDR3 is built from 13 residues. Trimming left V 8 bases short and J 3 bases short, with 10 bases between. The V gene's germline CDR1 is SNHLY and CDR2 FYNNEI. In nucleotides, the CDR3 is TGTGCCAGCCTTCCACAGTACACCGGGGAGCTGTTTTTT. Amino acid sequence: CASLPQYTGELFF.

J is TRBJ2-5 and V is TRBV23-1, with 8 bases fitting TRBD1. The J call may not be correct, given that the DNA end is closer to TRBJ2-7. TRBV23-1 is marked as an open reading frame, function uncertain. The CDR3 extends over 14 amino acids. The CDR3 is CASSPRQTGDEQYF. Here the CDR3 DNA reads TGCGCCAGCAGCCCGCGGCAGACAGGGGACGAGCAGTACTTC.

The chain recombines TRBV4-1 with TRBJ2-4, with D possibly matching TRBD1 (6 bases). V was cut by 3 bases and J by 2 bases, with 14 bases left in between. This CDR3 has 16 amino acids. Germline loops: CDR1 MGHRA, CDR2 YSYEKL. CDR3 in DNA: TGCGCCAGCAGCCACCCCCGAGGGGGAACCAAAAACATTCAGTACTTC. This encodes CASSHPRGGTKNIQYF.

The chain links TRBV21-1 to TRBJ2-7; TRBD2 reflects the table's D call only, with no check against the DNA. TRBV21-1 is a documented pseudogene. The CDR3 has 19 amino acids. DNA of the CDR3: TGTGCCAGCAGCAAAGAGGGAGTACGGGGACTAGGGAGCTCCTACGAGCAGTACTTC. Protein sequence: CASSKEGVRGLGSSYEQYF.

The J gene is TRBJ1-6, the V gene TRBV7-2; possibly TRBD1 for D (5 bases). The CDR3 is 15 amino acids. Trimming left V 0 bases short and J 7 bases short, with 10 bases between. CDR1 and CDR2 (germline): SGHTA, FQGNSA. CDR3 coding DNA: TGTGCCAGCAGCTTAGCCCAGGGTAGGAATTCACCCCTCCACTTT. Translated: CASSLAQGRNSPLHF.

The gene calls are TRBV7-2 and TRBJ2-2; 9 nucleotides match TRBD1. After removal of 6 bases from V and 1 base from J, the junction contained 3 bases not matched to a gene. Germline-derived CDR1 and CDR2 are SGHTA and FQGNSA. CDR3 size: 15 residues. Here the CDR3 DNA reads TGTGCCAGCAGACAGGGACAGGGGAACACCGGGGAGCTGTTTTTT. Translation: CASRQGQGNTGELFF. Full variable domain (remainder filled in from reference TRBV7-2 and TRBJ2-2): GAGVSQSPSNKVTEKGKDVELRCDPISGHTALYWYRQSLGQGLEFLIYFQGNSAPDKSGLPSDRFSAERTGGSVSTLTIQRTQQEDSAVYLCASRQGQGNTGELFFGEGSRLTVL.

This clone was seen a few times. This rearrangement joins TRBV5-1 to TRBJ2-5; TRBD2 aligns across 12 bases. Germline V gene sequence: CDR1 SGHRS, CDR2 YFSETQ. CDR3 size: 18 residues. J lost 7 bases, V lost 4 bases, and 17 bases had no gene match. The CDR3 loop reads CASSQTVKTSGGGGTQYF. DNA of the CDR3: TGCGCCAGCAGCCAAACGGTCAAGACTAGCGGGGGCGGTGGGACCCAGTACTTC.

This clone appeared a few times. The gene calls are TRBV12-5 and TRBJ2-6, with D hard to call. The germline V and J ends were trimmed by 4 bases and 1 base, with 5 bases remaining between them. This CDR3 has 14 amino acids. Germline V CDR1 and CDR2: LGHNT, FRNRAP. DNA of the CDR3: TGTGCTAGTGGTTCCCCTTCTGGGGCCAACGTCCTGACTTTC. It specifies CASGSPSGANVLTF.

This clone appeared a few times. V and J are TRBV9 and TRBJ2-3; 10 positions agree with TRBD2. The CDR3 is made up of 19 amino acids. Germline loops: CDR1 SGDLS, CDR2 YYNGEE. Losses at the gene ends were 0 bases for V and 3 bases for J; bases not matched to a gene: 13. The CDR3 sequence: CASSVGFGAGGPATDTQYF. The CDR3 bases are TGTGCCAGCAGCGTAGGCTTTGGAGCGGGAGGGCCGGCGACAGATACGCAGTATTTT.